The 7 T cell receptor beta chains reported below all come from one sample, sequenced in a study of T cell responses to AZD1222 COVID-19 vaccine. Clones were read by immunoSEQ multiplex PCR, and TCRdb kept only the in-frame ones, dropping some. In the table there are 100,000 to 150,000 clones, 80% to 90% of which are singletons. The source material was peripheral blood, sampled on day 0 of AZD1222 vaccination. The receptor source for this set is an adult in good health.

The chain is built from TRBV18 and TRBJ1-3; D not resolved. The CDR3 length is 16 residues. Germline loops: CDR1 KGHSH, CDR2 LQKENI. V lost 1 base and J 0 bases, leaving 10 bases between the germline ends. The CDR3 nucleotides read TGTGCCAGCTCACCACGAGCCGGACGCTCTGGAAACACCATATATTTT. This translates into CASSPRAGRSGNTIYF.

This chain connects TRBV28 to TRBJ1-6; 7 positions agree with TRBD1. The V gene's germline CDR1 is MDHEN and CDR2 SYDVKM. J was trimmed by 7 bases and V by 5 bases; bases with no gene match: 8. This CDR3 has 15 residues. The CDR3 region is CASSRAGGWNSPLHF. Here the CDR3 DNA reads TGTGCCAGCAGTAGGGCAGGGGGATGGAATTCACCCCTCCACTTT.

The chain uses TRBV9 and TRBJ2-3; 9 bases are a match to TRBD2. The CDR3 consists of 17 residues. CDR1 is SGDLS, CDR2 YYNGEE, per germline. V shed 0 bases and J 4 bases; nucleotides not matched to a gene: 9. CDR3 protein: CASSVEGSGGLPDTQYF. CDR3 nucleotide sequence: TGTGCCAGCAGCGTAGAAGGTAGCGGGGGATTACCAGATACGCAGTATTTT. Filled out from reference TRBV9 and TRBJ2-3, the complete variable domain reads DSGVTQTPKHLITATGQRVTLRCSPRSGDLSVYWYQQSLDQGLQFLIQYYNGEERAKGNILERFSAQQFPDLHSELNLSSLELGDSALYFCASSVEGSGGLPDTQYFGPGTRLTVL.

This clone was found once. The chain recombines TRBV7-6 with TRBJ2-1, with 7 positions matching TRBD1. CDR3 length: 18 amino acids. The germline gives CDR1 SGHVS, CDR2 FNYEAQ. Unmatched junction bases numbered 12, after V lost 0 bases and J lost 4 bases. The CDR3 region is CASSLAPPTGIAYNEQFF. The CDR3 DNA reads as TGTGCCAGCAGCTTAGCGCCCCCGACAGGGATAGCATACAATGAGCAGTTCTTC.

The J gene is TRBJ2-7, the V gene TRBV28; D is possibly TRBD2 (5 bases). The CDR3 runs to 15 residues. The germline V gene has CDR1 MDHEN and CDR2 SYDVKM. V lost 5 bases and J 5 bases, leaving 19 bases between the germline ends. The CDR3 is CASSKGDAIIDEQYF. CDR3 bases: TGTGCCAGCAGTAAGGGAGATGCCATTATCGACGAGCAGTACTTC.

The rearrangement links TRBV5-1 to TRBJ2-4; 7 bases line up with TRBD2. CDR1 SGHRS and CDR2 YFSETQ come from the germline V gene. Trimming removed 0 bases from V and 3 bases from J; junction bases left unmatched: 6. The CDR3 loop spans 16 amino acids. For the CDR3, the DNA is TGCGCCAGCAGCTTGGGGGACTCGGGAGGCAAAAACATTCAGTACTTC. This gives the protein CASSLGDSGGKNIQYF. The full variable domain, rest sourced from reference TRBV5-1 and TRBJ2-4, is KAGVTQTPRYLIKTRGQQVTLSCSPISGHRSVSWYQQTPGQGLQFLFEYFSETQRNKGNFPGRFSGRQFSNSRSEMNVSTLELGDSALYLCASSLGDSGGKNIQYFGAGTRLSVL.

The V and J genes are TRBV28 and TRBJ2-2; D unresolved. Germline V gene data show CDR1 as MDHEN and CDR2 as SYDVKM. The CDR3 consists of 16 residues. The V and J ends lost 1 base and 6 bases respectively, with 15 bases between them. For the CDR3, the DNA is TGTGCCAGCAGTTTATTCAGGTCGATGGGGTCCGGGGAGCTGTTTTTT. Translated: CASSLFRSMGSGELFF.